This T cell receptor (beta chain) was recorded in a study of shared clonotypes between healthy human individuals (dated by TCRdb to 2020 to 2021). Background on the whole study: The cohort included a few men and two women between 18 and 49 years of age. Blood TCR repertoires of about 5 healthy adults were deeply sequenced to estimate repertoire size and the extent of clonotype sharing between individuals. Per donor, three plates each were used for CD4 naive and CD4 memory, two for CD8 naive, and one for CD8 memory. Leukapheresis yielded between about 0.85 and 10 billion PBMCs per donor. To increase sequencing depth and limit assay-specific biases, different laboratories used diverse techniques to prepare libraries and sequence TCR repertoires.

General findings and caveats noted by the study authors: Only blood was sampled, and tissue TCR repertoires likely differ from those in blood. Even with the large sequencing depth, rarefaction of the sorted-subset datasets indicated that sequencing was incomplete. Larger estimated clonotype richness was generally found for naive subsets than for memory subsets. The small number of donors limited the genetic and exposure-history diversity represented. When several donors were compared, the shared fraction of clonotypes was 5% to 6.5% for naive CD4, around 4% for naive CD8, 2.3% for memory CD4, and roughly 0.4% for memory CD8. Compared with non-shared clonotypes, clonotypes shared by all four sorted-subset donors had higher generation probabilities. Based on pairwise subsampling, the degree of clonotype sharing among donors was expected to be affected by sequencing depth.

TCR CDR3 regions were amplified from genomic DNA by multiplex PCR using the deep immunoSEQ assay. Extracted genomic DNA from each cell subset was spread evenly across all wells of several immunoSEQ 96-well plates, with each plate serving as a replicate. For sorted subsets, 200 to 250 ng of genomic DNA, equivalent to 30,000 or so T cell genomes, went into each replicate PCR. Purified libraries were measured with a Qubit 3.0 fluorometer, size-checked on a Bioanalyzer 2100, and measured again with the KAPA Library Quantification kit. Every immunoSEQ 96-well plate was sequenced on a dedicated single-read 150-cycle Illumina NextSeq 550 flow cell. Regarding the original processing steps: Because the immunoSEQ output included only junctional sequences and no quality scores, the filtering could not be the same as the filtering used for full-length reads. Sequences were annotated with PyIR, a Python wrapper for IgBLAST v1.9, using IMGT germline references to assign V/J genes and CDR3. Reads with weak V/J assignments (E-value above 1e-6), missing CDR3, stop codons, out-of-frame junctions, or ambiguous translated residues were removed. V3J clonotypes were defined by identical inferred V gene, J gene, and CDR3 amino acid sequence. The percentage overlap between two repertoires was calculated by dividing the number of shared unique clonotypes by the size of the smaller repertoire. Repertoire richness was assessed with RTK rarefaction, the Chao1 estimator, and Recon v2.1 estimates of unobserved clonotypes. Generation probabilities were computed with OLGA for all TCRbeta clonotypes obtained by the gDNA method from four donors. TCRdb holds this immuneACCESS table with in-frame rearrangements only. Some clones are missing; in checked studies, unresolved V genes explain under half, and the rest has no known cause. D and trimming were read from the DNA, whereas the V and J calls and clone size are those reported in that table. In this sample the table shows just under 350,000 clones, over 70% of which occur a single time. About 10% of the sample is held by the ten biggest clonotypes.

The donors were healthy, HIV-negative adults with no recently reported acute infections or vaccinations. Every donor was a Caucasian adult living in Nashville, Tennessee, USA. CD4+ T cells were enriched by magnetic negative selection, after which naive cells were positively selected on CD45RA and the negative fraction was taken as the memory subset. Blood was collected by leukapheresis, and PBMCs were isolated by Ficoll-Histopaque density gradient centrifugation and then cryopreserved in liquid nitrogen vapor phase. Analytical flow cytometry was used to check the purity and quantity of each magnetically sorted T cell population. Genomic DNA was isolated from each sorted fraction and quantified by UV absorbance on a Nanodrop 2000c. The CDR3 spans 12 residues, from the cysteine through the phenylalanine. Of all the DNA, just the CDR3 is kept, 36 bases in frame from base 1. CDR1 and CDR2, per the germline V gene, are SQVTM and ANQGSEA. V loses 4 bases, J loses 1 base, and the germline ends lie 7 bases apart.

About this clone itself: Its antigen is currently not known. Base qualities are not provided; no much larger clone lies one nucleotide away.

Sequenced material: memory CD4+ T cells sorted from blood. The cell subset or site label corresponds to: CD45RA-negative fraction. This receptor chain uses TRBV29-1 and TRBJ2-5; TRBD1 could be the D gene, as 5 bases match. The TCR originated in a man aged 30 to 45 in good health. The CDR3 in this case is CSVGQLQETQYF. The DNA sequence is given as TGCAGCGTTGGACAGCTCCAAGAGACCCAGTACTTC.